These 20 T cell receptor beta chains originate from one sample sequenced in a study of blood T cell repertoires in COVID-19. The protocol was immunoSEQ multiplex PCR, while the TCRdb copy is restricted to in-frame clones and leaves out a portion. The repertoire consists of under 300,000 clones, with approximately 87% occurring once and the leading ten covering about 4.6%. Sequenced input: peripheral blood. The receptors were sampled from a man in his sixties who had recovered from COVID-19.

This clone was detected once. The J gene is TRBJ2-7, the V gene TRBV7-9; weak D call: TRBD1 (6 bases). CDR3 length equals 16 residues. Germline CDR1 and CDR2: SEHNR and FQNEAQ (reference sequence). V was clipped by 6 bases and J by 4 bases, with 22 bases between them. CDR3 residues: CASSPAGPGTKYEQYF. The CDR3 coding sequence is TGTGCCAGCAGTCCAGCTGGCCCCGGGACAAAGTACGAGCAGTACTTC.

The CDR3 DNA reads TGTGCCACCAGCAGAGATGAGGGGACAGCTAATTCACCCCTCCACTTT. Amino acid sequence: CATSRDEGTANSPLHF. The genes are TRBV15 and TRBJ1-6; 7 bases align to TRBD1. CDR1 LNHNV and CDR2 YYDKDF come from the germline V gene (reference sequence). The CDR3 spans 16 residues. The V and J ends lost 0 bases and 6 bases, in that order; junction bases with no gene match: 5.

This clone was detected only a few times. This sequence joins TRBV27 and TRBJ1-6; 8 nucleotides match TRBD1. From germline, CDR1 is MNHEY and CDR2 SMNVEV (reference sequence). This CDR3 contains 17 residues. With 4 bases clipped from V and 6 bases from J, the junction kept 11 bases outside the gene matches. CDR3 sequence: CASSSLDRGPRNSPLHF. The DNA for the CDR3 is TGTGCCAGCAGTTCTTTAGACAGGGGTCCCCGTAATTCACCCCTCCACTTT.

CDR3 DNA: TGTGCCAGCAGTGTGGGGGAACTAGCGGGAGTGGAGACCCAGTACTTC. Translating it yields CASSVGELAGVETQYF. The gene calls are TRBV6-1 and TRBJ2-5, with 11 nucleotides matching TRBD2. Germline V gene data show CDR1 as MNHNS and CDR2 as SASEGT. The CDR3 totals 16 residues. Losses at the gene ends were 4 bases for V and 5 bases for J; bases not matched to a gene: 9.

The chain employs TRBV2 and TRBJ2-4; maybe TRBD2 (5 bases). This CDR3 has 16 amino acids. The germline V and J ends were trimmed by 3 bases and 0 bases, with 12 bases remaining between them. From germline, CDR1 is SNHLY and CDR2 FYNNEI. DNA for the CDR3: TGTGCCAGCAGTGATTCAGCGGAAGTAGCCAAAAACATTCAGTACTTC. It specifies CASSDSAEVAKNIQYF.

The rearrangement joins TRBV19 to TRBJ2-7; 9 positions agree with TRBD1. Germline loops: CDR1 LNHDA, CDR2 SQIVND (reference sequence). CDR3 length equals 17 residues. With V trimmed by 5 bases and J by 6 bases, 17 bases remained unmatched. Written as DNA, the CDR3 is TGTGCCAGTAGTTTCCTCCGGTCCTCGGGACAGGGTTTCGAGCAGTACTTC. Translated: CASSFLRSSGQGFEQYF. Full variable domain (rest looked up from reference TRBV19 and TRBJ2-7): DGGITQSPKYLFRKEGQNVTLSCEQNLNHDAMYWYRQDPGQGLRLIYYSQIVNDFQKGDIAEGYSVSREKKESFPLTVTSAQKNPTAFYLCASSFLRSSGQGFEQYFGPGTRLTVT.

V gene TRBV18 combines with J gene TRBJ2-1; 16 bases agree with TRBD2. The junction had 2 bases not matched to a gene; V was cut back by 5 bases and J by 7 bases. The CDR3 runs to 15 residues. Germline V gene lookup returns CDR1 KGHSH and CDR2 LQKENI. CDR3 amino acids: CASSGTSGRGNEQFF. As DNA, the CDR3 is TGTGCCAGCTCAGGGACTAGCGGGAGGGGAAATGAGCAGTTCTTC.

The J gene is TRBJ2-1, the V gene TRBV10-3; TRBD2 matches at 12 bases. From germline, CDR1 is ENHRY and CDR2 SYGVKD. The junction had 9 bases not matched to a gene; V was cut back by 2 bases and J by 7 bases. The CDR3 has 17 residues. CDR3 bases: TGTGCCATCAGTGAGAGCCCGGGACTAGCGGGTGGTAATGAGCAGTTCTTC. Protein product: CAISESPGLAGGNEQFF.

V is TRBV7-9 and J is TRBJ1-2; 8 bases line up with TRBD1. The germline V gene encodes CDR1 SEHNR and CDR2 FQNEAQ (reference sequence). The CDR3 runs to 13 residues. V was clipped by 1 base and J by 7 bases; unmatched bases: 2. CDR3 bases: TGTGCCAGCAGCTTAGGACAGGGGTTTGGCTACACCTTC. Translated: CASSLGQGFGYTF.

The V gene is TRBV30, the J gene TRBJ2-5; perhaps TRBD1 as D (6 bases). Trimming took 2 bases from V and 0 from J, leaving 13 bases between them. CDR3 length: 15 residues. Germline lookup yields CDR1 GTSNPN and CDR2 SVGIG (reference sequence). The CDR3 DNA reads as TGTGCCTGGAGTAGAGGAGGACAGAACCAAGAGACCCAGTACTTC. It codes for CAWSRGGQNQETQYF.

The count of this clone is one. This chain connects TRBV5-5 to TRBJ2-7; D is unresolved. V lost 4 bases, J lost 7 bases, and 15 bases lay in between. Germline V gives CDR1 SGHKS, CDR2 YYEKEE (reference sequence). The CDR3 covers 13 residues. DNA for the CDR3: TGTGCCAGCAGCCCGACGACTGGATCGGAGCAGTACTTC. Amino acids: CASSPTTGSEQYF.

This clone was seen once. The gene calls are TRBV4-2 and TRBJ1-2; D ambiguous. Trimming took off 0 bases at V and 9 bases at J, with 20 bases between the two ends. The germline V gene has CDR1 LGHNA and CDR2 YNFKEQ. This CDR3 is 16 amino acids long. CDR3 in amino acids: CASSQDWSDDLGRYTF. The CDR3 DNA sequence: TGTGCCAGCAGCCAAGACTGGTCAGACGATTTGGGCCGCTACACCTTC.

The V and J genes are TRBV20-1 and TRBJ2-7, with TRBD1 matching 8 bases. The J segment lost 2 bases and the V segment lost 3 bases, leaving 12 bases of the junction unmatched. CDR1 is DFQATT and CDR2 is SNEGSKA in the germline V gene (reference sequence). The CDR3 totals 16 residues. The CDR3 here is CSASHESGGRAYEQYF. CDR3 bases: TGCAGTGCTAGTCACGAGTCAGGGGGCCGGGCCTACGAGCAGTACTTC.

The rearrangement joins TRBV19 to TRBJ2-7; D might be TRBD2 (5 bases). The CDR3 consists of 16 residues. CDR1 is LNHDA, CDR2 SQIVND, per germline (reference sequence). Trimming cost V 6 bases and J 0 bases, with 18 bases left between them. CDR3 sequence: CASSKSFPGNSYEQYF. CDR3 DNA: TGTGCCAGTAGCAAATCCTTCCCGGGGAACTCCTACGAGCAGTACTTC.

The rearrangement uses TRBV28 and TRBJ1-3, with D uncertain. There are 14 residues in the CDR3. The germline V and J ends were trimmed by 5 bases and 2 bases, with 10 bases remaining between them. Germline-derived CDR1 and CDR2 are MDHEN and SYDVKM. The CDR3 sequence: CASSVQMAGNTIYF. The DNA of the CDR3 is TGTGCCAGCAGTGTACAGATGGCTGGAAACACCATATATTTT. The whole variable domain, filled in from reference TRBV28 and TRBJ1-3, reads DVKVTQSSRYLVKRTGEKVFLECVQDMDHENMFWYRQDPGLGLRLIYFSYDVKMKEKGDIPEGYSVSREKKERFSLILESASTNQTSMYLCASSVQMAGNTIYFGEGSWLTVV.

The chain carries TRBV6-1 and TRBJ1-5; the match to TRBD1 covers 9 bases. V shed 3 bases, J shed 7 bases, and the junction held 7 bases outside the gene matches. Germline CDR1 MNHNS, CDR2 SASEGT. The CDR3 extends over 15 amino acids. CDR3 protein: CASSEMTGGRQPQHF. CDR3 bases: TGTGCCAGCAGTGAGATGACAGGGGGTCGGCAGCCCCAGCATTTT.

This chain links TRBV5-1 with TRBJ2-3, with D perhaps TRBD1 (5 bases). Germline lookup yields CDR1 SGHRS and CDR2 YFSETQ. Trimming removed 5 bases at V and 3 bases at J, with 19 bases between. The CDR3 spans 16 residues. The CDR3 nucleotides read TGCGCCAGCAGACCATTGAAGGGGTTTTCGACAGATACGCAGTATTTT. It encodes CASRPLKGFSTDTQYF.

The chain has TRBV19 and TRBJ1-5, with TRBD1 as a possible D gene (6 bases). V was shortened by 9 bases and J by 7 bases, with 19 bases between the two germline ends. The CDR3 spans 14 residues. Germline V CDR1 and CDR2: LNHDA, SQIVND (reference sequence). CDR3: CASRPAGGLQPQHF. The CDR3 DNA follows: TGTGCCAGCCGGCCTGCGGGGGGCTTACAGCCCCAGCATTTT.

The CDR3 DNA is TGTGCCAGCAGTTCCCACAGGGGTTGGGAGACCCAGTACTTC. This codes for CASSSHRGWETQYF. This chain uses TRBV7-2 with TRBJ2-5, with TRBD1 matching over 7 bases. The V and J ends lost 6 bases and 5 bases, in that order; junction bases with no gene match: 9. This CDR3 contains 14 residues. Germline assignment: CDR1 SGHTA and CDR2 FQGNSA.

This clone turned up a few times. The chain joins TRBV6-6 to TRBJ1-3; TRBD1 might be the D (5 bases). This CDR3 spans 14 amino acids. V gave up 6 bases and J gave up 0 bases, with 9 bases separating them. Germline CDR1 MNHNY, CDR2 SVGAGI (reference sequence). The CDR3 region is CASSLRGSGNTIYF. The CDR3 DNA follows: TGTGCCAGCAGCCTTAGGGGCTCTGGAAACACCATATATTTT.